Listed below are T cell receptor beta chains from one sample, sequenced in a study of prognosis after radiotherapy for stage I lung cancer. TCRdb redid the calling of the multiplex PCR reads with MiXCR, one entry per CDR3 protein. The repertoire holds nearly 35,000 distinct CDR3 sequences, with under 35% as singletons. Specimen: PBMCs, collected before or after stereotactic body radiation therapy (not recorded which). These receptors all come from a donor aged 50 or older with non-small cell lung cancer. Both conserved end residues are part of each CDR3. The order of the fields is D gene, V gene, J gene, clone size, CDR3 protein, CDR3 DNA. The D gene is left open where the match is weak. The size of a clone is reported for some rows only, either as once, few or many, or as a class for expanded clones.

d_call: TRBD1; v_call: TRBV7-8; j_call: TRBJ1-6; clone_size: .; cdr3_aa: CASTDRGSPLHF; cdr3_nt: TGTGCCAGCACGGACAGGGGCTCACCCCTCCACTTT
d_call: .; v_call: TRBV7-2; j_call: TRBJ2-3; clone_size: many; cdr3_aa: CASSSGLNRGTDTQYF; cdr3_nt: TGTGCCAGCAGCTCCGGACTCAACCGGGGCACAGATACGCAGTATTTT
d_call: .; v_call: TRBV5-4; j_call: TRBJ1-2; clone_size: .; cdr3_aa: CASSLAGFSGYTF; cdr3_nt: TGTGCCAGCAGCTTGGCGGGATTTAGCGGCTACACCTTC
d_call: .; v_call: TRBV12-5; j_call: TRBJ2-2; clone_size: many; cdr3_aa: CASGLEGTVGELFF; cdr3_nt: TGTGCTAGTGGTTTGGAGGGGACGGTCGGGGAGCTGTTTTTT
d_call: .; v_call: TRBV13; j_call: TRBJ1-2; clone_size: .; cdr3_aa: CASSLGSGNYGYTF; cdr3_nt: TGTGCCAGCAGCTTAGGATCAGGGAACTATGGCTACACCTTC
d_call: .; v_call: TRBV28; j_call: TRBJ2-7; clone_size: many; cdr3_aa: CASSLHIYSYEQYF; cdr3_nt: TGTGCCAGCAGTTTACACATATACTCCTACGAGCAGTACTTC
d_call: TRBD2; v_call: TRBV25-1; j_call: TRBJ2-7; clone_size: many; cdr3_aa: CASSVQEASGRRYEQYF; cdr3_nt: TGTGCCAGCAGTGTCCAAGAGGCTAGCGGGAGAAGATACGAGCAGTACTTC
d_call: .; v_call: TRBV11-2; j_call: TRBJ2-7; clone_size: .; cdr3_aa: CASSYLHGGGEQYF; cdr3_nt: TGTGCCAGCAGCTACCTACATGGTGGGGGCGAGCAGTACTTC
d_call: .; v_call: TRBV10-3; j_call: TRBJ2-7; clone_size: many; cdr3_aa: CAISLGGLGEQYF; cdr3_nt: TGTGCCATCAGCTTAGGGGGTCTGGGGGAGCAGTACTTC
d_call: .; v_call: TRBV7-9; j_call: TRBJ2-1; clone_size: few; cdr3_aa: CASSLAGAGRNEQFF; cdr3_nt: TGTGCCAGCAGCTTAGCCGGGGCAGGTCGCAATGAGCAGTTCTTC
d_call: TRBD1; v_call: TRBV19; j_call: TRBJ1-5; clone_size: .; cdr3_aa: CASRDRVYRQPQHF; cdr3_nt: TGTGCCAGTAGGGACAGGGTGTATCGGCAGCCCCAGCATTTT
d_call: .; v_call: TRBV5-4; j_call: TRBJ1-4; clone_size: few; cdr3_aa: CASSPDLTRGEKLFF; cdr3_nt: TGTGCCAGCAGTCCCGACTTAACGCGTGGTGAAAAACTGTTTTTT
d_call: TRBD2; v_call: TRBV27; j_call: TRBJ2-3; clone_size: many; cdr3_aa: CASSPKTTSGGGHF; cdr3_nt: TGTGCCAGCAGTCCCAAAACTACTAGCGGGGGGGGGCATTTT
d_call: .; v_call: TRBV6-1; j_call: TRBJ2-7; clone_size: many; cdr3_aa: CASSPRTLYEQYF; cdr3_nt: TGTGCCAGCAGTCCCCGGACCCTATACGAGCAGTACTTC
d_call: .; v_call: TRBV24-1; j_call: TRBJ2-2; clone_size: few; cdr3_aa: CATSDPGANIGELFF; cdr3_nt: TGTGCCACCAGTGACCCGGGGGCGAACATAGGGGAGCTGTTTTTT
d_call: .; v_call: TRBV5-1; j_call: TRBJ1-2; clone_size: .; cdr3_aa: CASSLQGSDGYTF; cdr3_nt: TGCGCCAGCAGCTTACAGGGTTCGGATGGCTACACCTTC
d_call: .; v_call: TRBV7-9; j_call: TRBJ2-3; clone_size: .; cdr3_aa: CASSFEVDTQYF; cdr3_nt: TGTGCCAGCAGCTTCGAGGTTGATACGCAGTATTTT
d_call: TRBD2; v_call: TRBV6-7; j_call: TRBJ2-1; clone_size: .; cdr3_aa: CASSYKELACYNEQLF; cdr3_nt: TGTGCCAGCAGTTACAAAGAACTAGCGTGTTACAATGAGCAGCTCTTC
d_call: .; v_call: TRBV30; j_call: TRBJ1-2; clone_size: many; cdr3_aa: CAWSAGSYGYTF; cdr3_nt: TGTGCCTGGAGTGCAGGGTCCTATGGCTACACCTTC
d_call: TRBD1; v_call: TRBV2; j_call: TRBJ1-2; clone_size: many; cdr3_aa: CASSEPPGGDYGYTF; cdr3_nt: TGTGCCAGCAGTGAACCCCCAGGGGGGGACTATGGCTACACCTTC
d_call: .; v_call: TRBV6-2/TRBV6-3; j_call: TRBJ2-7; clone_size: many; cdr3_aa: CASSYSKYSVSYEQYF; cdr3_nt: TGTGCCAGCAGTTACTCGAAATACAGCGTCTCCTACGAGCAGTACTTC
d_call: .; v_call: TRBV7-3; j_call: TRBJ2-7; clone_size: many; cdr3_aa: CASSFSSLESYEQYF; cdr3_nt: TGTGCCAGCAGCTTCTCTTCCCTGGAATCCTACGAGCAGTACTTC
d_call: .; v_call: TRBV20-1; j_call: TRBJ1-2; clone_size: many; cdr3_aa: CSARSQAEGYTF; cdr3_nt: TGCAGTGCTAGATCACAGGCAGAGGGCTACACCTTC
d_call: .; v_call: TRBV7-2; j_call: TRBJ2-3; clone_size: many; cdr3_aa: CASSLAGVTRPSTDTQYF; cdr3_nt: TGTGCCAGCAGCTTAGCAGGGGTTACGAGACCAAGCACAGATACGCAGTATTTT
d_call: TRBD1; v_call: TRBV6-1; j_call: TRBJ2-7; clone_size: many; cdr3_aa: CASSERQGVYEQYF; cdr3_nt: TGTGCCAGCAGTGAGAGACAGGGCGTATACGAGCAGTACTTC
d_call: .; v_call: TRBV18; j_call: TRBJ2-1; clone_size: many; cdr3_aa: CASSPRTDSYNEQFF; cdr3_nt: TGTGCCAGCTCACCTCGGACGGACTCCTACAATGAGCAGTTCTTC
d_call: .; v_call: TRBV15; j_call: TRBJ1-6; clone_size: many; cdr3_aa: CATSRENNSPLHF; cdr3_nt: TGTGCCACCAGCAGAGAAAATAATTCACCCCTCCACTTT
d_call: TRBD1; v_call: TRBV2; j_call: TRBJ2-2; clone_size: many; cdr3_aa: CASRMTGGFTRELFF; cdr3_nt: TGTGCCAGCAGGATGACAGGGGGTTTCACCAGGGAGCTGTTTTTT
d_call: TRBD2; v_call: TRBV11-2; j_call: TRBJ2-2; clone_size: .; cdr3_aa: CASSFVAGVCTGELFF; cdr3_nt: TGTGCCAGCAGCTTCGTAGCGGGAGTCTGCACCGGGGAGCTGTTTTTT
d_call: .; v_call: TRBV9; j_call: TRBJ1-2; clone_size: many; cdr3_aa: CASNRDNTNYGYTF; cdr3_nt: TGTGCCAGCAACCGGGACAATACTAACTATGGCTACACCTTC
d_call: .; v_call: TRBV19; j_call: TRBJ1-2; clone_size: .; cdr3_aa: CASSMFNYGYTF; cdr3_nt: TGTGCCAGTAGTATGTTCAACTATGGCTACACCTTC
d_call: TRBD1; v_call: TRBV20-1; j_call: TRBJ2-7; clone_size: many; cdr3_aa: CSARTDRSATYEQYF; cdr3_nt: TGCAGTGCCAGAACGGACAGGTCCGCCACCTACGAGCAGTACTTC
d_call: .; v_call: TRBV6-1; j_call: TRBJ1-3; clone_size: many; cdr3_aa: CASTRGSGNTIYF; cdr3_nt: TGTGCCAGCACCCGAGGCTCTGGAAACACCATATATTTT
d_call: .; v_call: TRBV6-1; j_call: TRBJ2-1; clone_size: .; cdr3_aa: CASSVLGGPYNEQFF; cdr3_nt: TGTGCCAGCAGTGTACTCGGGGGGCCCTACAATGAGCAGTTCTTC
d_call: TRBD2; v_call: TRBV10-3; j_call: TRBJ2-3; clone_size: many; cdr3_aa: CASFSGRSTDTQYF; cdr3_nt: TGTGCCAGCTTTAGCGGGAGAAGCACAGATACGCAGTATTTT
d_call: .; v_call: TRBV6-1; j_call: TRBJ1-4; clone_size: many; cdr3_aa: CASSPQGKREKLFF; cdr3_nt: TGTGCCAGCAGTCCCCAGGGAAAACGGGAAAAACTGTTTTTT
d_call: TRBD2; v_call: TRBV12-3/TRBV12-4; j_call: TRBJ2-7; clone_size: many; cdr3_aa: CASSPGTSGPREQYF; cdr3_nt: TGTGCCAGCAGTCCAGGGACTAGCGGGCCCCGGGAGCAGTACTTC
d_call: TRBD1; v_call: TRBV30; j_call: TRBJ2-3; clone_size: many; cdr3_aa: CAWRRARQGKLNTQYF; cdr3_nt: TGTGCCTGGAGACGGGCCCGACAGGGGAAGTTAAATACGCAGTATTTT
d_call: TRBD2; v_call: TRBV5-4; j_call: TRBJ2-3; clone_size: .; cdr3_aa: CASSSTSGRADTQYF; cdr3_nt: TGTGCCAGCAGCTCCACTAGCGGGAGGGCAGATACGCAGTATTTT
d_call: .; v_call: TRBV6-5; j_call: TRBJ1-2; clone_size: few; cdr3_aa: CASSYSTGLVSYTF; cdr3_nt: TGTGCCAGCAGTTACTCGACTGGGTTGGTGAGCTACACCTTC
d_call: .; v_call: TRBV29-1; j_call: TRBJ2-7; clone_size: many; cdr3_aa: CSVDIAYEQYF; cdr3_nt: TGCAGCGTTGACATAGCCTACGAGCAGTACTTC
d_call: TRBD2; v_call: TRBV24-1; j_call: TRBJ2-1; clone_size: many; cdr3_aa: CATSDLLAGDNEQFF; cdr3_nt: TGTGCCACCAGTGATTTATTAGCGGGAGACAATGAGCAGTTCTTC
d_call: .; v_call: TRBV28; j_call: TRBJ1-5; clone_size: many; cdr3_aa: CASSLQGDQPQHF; cdr3_nt: TGTGCCAGCAGTTTGCAGGGTGATCAGCCCCAGCATTTT
d_call: TRBD1; v_call: TRBV30; j_call: TRBJ2-7; clone_size: many; cdr3_aa: CAWTGTGSSYEQYF; cdr3_nt: TGTGCCTGGACCGGGACAGGTAGCTCCTACGAGCAGTACTTC
d_call: .; v_call: TRBV27; j_call: TRBJ1-2; clone_size: many; cdr3_aa: CASSPMGVTGFYGYTF; cdr3_nt: TGTGCCAGCAGCCCCATGGGGGTAACAGGGTTCTATGGCTACACCTTC
d_call: .; v_call: TRBV4-1; j_call: TRBJ2-5; clone_size: many; cdr3_aa: CASSPGPLWTETQYF; cdr3_nt: TGCGCCAGCAGCCCCGGCCCTCTATGGACAGAGACCCAGTACTTC
d_call: .; v_call: TRBV5-1; j_call: TRBJ2-7; clone_size: once; cdr3_aa: CASSLASGAKFTTYEQYF; cdr3_nt: TGCGCCAGCAGCTTGGCGTCAGGGGCTAAATTTACTACCTACGAGCAGTACTTC
d_call: TRBD1; v_call: TRBV27; j_call: TRBJ1-2; clone_size: .; cdr3_aa: CASSPRDRPLYGYTF; cdr3_nt: TGTGCCAGCAGTCCCAGGGACAGACCTTTATATGGCTACACCTTC
d_call: .; v_call: TRBV28; j_call: TRBJ1-2; clone_size: many; cdr3_aa: CASNRGTGYTF; cdr3_nt: TGTGCCAGCAACAGAGGAACTGGCTACACCTTC
d_call: .; v_call: TRBV30; j_call: TRBJ2-7; clone_size: .; cdr3_aa: CAWSVKIEKYF; cdr3_nt: TGTGCCTGGAGTGTTAAGATCGAGAAGTACTTC